A selection of T cell receptor beta chains follows, all from one sample in a study of CD39 and CD103 CD8 tumor-infiltrating T cells. Produced via immunoSEQ multiplex PCR; TCRdb's table is partial and in-frame only. Of approximately 18,000 clones in the sample, 80% to 95% were seen once. The sequenced sample consisted of CD8+ T cells sorted from blood. All receptors derive from a human donor with head and neck squamous cell carcinoma. The conserved cysteine and the conserved F or W are not part of the CDR3 here. The order of the fields is V gene, CDR3 length, J gene, CDR3 protein.

V gene: TRBV27
CDR3 length: 11
J gene: TRBJ1-2
CDR3 protein: ASSFSGTYGYT

V gene: TRBV5-1
CDR3 length: 11
J gene: TRBJ1-1
CDR3 protein: ATRTGFGTEAF

V gene: TRBV10-3
CDR3 length: 11
J gene: TRBJ1-1
CDR3 protein: AIPPTGGTEAF

V gene: TRBV25-1
CDR3 length: 11
J gene: TRBJ2-7
CDR3 protein: ASSVFDSYEQY

V gene: TRBV19
CDR3 length: 11
J gene: TRBJ1-1
CDR3 protein: ASRAGEATEAF

V gene: TRBV6-5
CDR3 length: 11
J gene: TRBJ2-4
CDR3 protein: ASSLGRTDIQY

V gene: TRBV5-4
CDR3 length: 16
J gene: TRBJ1-5
CDR3 protein: ASSPPGRPKPSNQPQH

V gene: TRBV20-1
CDR3 length: 9
J gene: TRBJ2-7
CDR3 protein: SASVEYEQY

V gene: TRBV6-1
CDR3 length: 12
J gene: TRBJ1-1
CDR3 protein: ASRFTEVNTEAF

V gene: TRBV9
CDR3 length: 12
J gene: TRBJ2-3
CDR3 protein: ASSVGGGRNTQY

V gene: TRBV7-9
CDR3 length: 16
J gene: TRBJ1-6
CDR3 protein: ASSVSGNEGSYNSPLH

V gene: TRBV4-1
CDR3 length: 14
J gene: TRBJ2-3
CDR3 protein: ASSQVDSWSTDTQY

V gene: TRBV15
CDR3 length: 16
J gene: TRBJ2-5
CDR3 protein: ATSRDLGLAGGKETQY

V gene: TRBV19
CDR3 length: 14
J gene: TRBJ1-2
CDR3 protein: ASSIAWRGWDYGYT

V gene: TRBV7-9
CDR3 length: 12
J gene: TRBJ2-7
CDR3 protein: ASSPGLAAHEQY

V gene: TRBV29-1
CDR3 length: 10
J gene: TRBJ1-1
CDR3 protein: SGGEWGTEAF

V gene: TRBV10-3
CDR3 length: 10
J gene: TRBJ1-1
CDR3 protein: AISGAGPEAF

V gene: TRBV10-3
CDR3 length: 12
J gene: TRBJ2-7
CDR3 protein: AISHGDSGHEQY

V gene: TRBV7-2
CDR3 length: 11
J gene: TRBJ1-1
CDR3 protein: ASSYTGNTEAF

V gene: TRBV7-8
CDR3 length: 14
J gene: TRBJ2-5
CDR3 protein: ASSLVVQGRKETQY

V gene: TRBV19
CDR3 length: 12
J gene: TRBJ1-5
CDR3 protein: ASSRPYSNQPQH

V gene: TRBV19
CDR3 length: 13
J gene: TRBJ2-7
CDR3 protein: ASSVGTSGGDEQY

V gene: TRBV15
CDR3 length: 12
J gene: TRBJ1-5
CDR3 protein: ATSRNMRDQPQH

V gene: TRBV4-1
CDR3 length: 12
J gene: TRBJ1-2
CDR3 protein: ASSQDDRGYGYT

V gene: TRBV11-2
CDR3 length: 12
J gene: TRBJ2-3
CDR3 protein: ASSFPNRGDTQY

V gene: TRBV9
CDR3 length: 13
J gene: TRBJ2-1
CDR3 protein: ASTPLGELWNEQF

V gene: TRBV5-5
CDR3 length: 12
J gene: TRBJ2-7
CDR3 protein: ASSLGGTDYEQY

V gene: TRBV19
CDR3 length: 12
J gene: TRBJ1-5
CDR3 protein: ASSTRSDNQPQH

V gene: TRBV7-8
CDR3 length: 15
J gene: TRBJ2-5
CDR3 protein: ASSLAHSGGLQETQY

V gene: TRBV7-3
CDR3 length: 12
J gene: TRBJ2-5
CDR3 protein: ASSLSGAQETQY

V gene: TRBV4-1
CDR3 length: 14
J gene: TRBJ1-2
CDR3 protein: ASSPGSWQANYGYT

V gene: TRBV4-2
CDR3 length: 13
J gene: TRBJ2-5
CDR3 protein: ASSQVSPTGETQY

V gene: TRBV5-6
CDR3 length: 15
J gene: TRBJ2-5
CDR3 protein: ASSLTGLGFYQETQY

V gene: TRBV9
CDR3 length: 13
J gene: TRBJ2-2
CDR3 protein: ASSVEAAAPGELF

V gene: TRBV6-5
CDR3 length: 12
J gene: TRBJ1-1
CDR3 protein: ASSFHSENTEAF

V gene: TRBV30
CDR3 length: 11
J gene: TRBJ1-5
CDR3 protein: AWSVQGNQPQH

V gene: TRBV5-4
CDR3 length: 13
J gene: TRBJ1-1
CDR3 protein: ASSLGRTINTEAF

V gene: TRBV6-5
CDR3 length: 12
J gene: TRBJ1-1
CDR3 protein: ASSYSTEGTEAF

V gene: TRBV27
CDR3 length: 13
J gene: TRBJ2-7
CDR3 protein: ASSLHSGGASEQY

V gene: TRBV7-8
CDR3 length: 16
J gene: TRBJ2-5
CDR3 protein: ASSETRWTSGGQETQY